Given below is one TCR beta chain in context. The record originates from a study of blood T cell repertoires in COVID-19. On the study more broadly: Sites across the United States, Italy and Spain contributed samples from acute and convalescent COVID-19. Sources were T cells, B-cell-depleted T cells, or PBMCs; the material itself was cDNA or gDNA.

Original analysis: From reference gene primer amplification, estimates of nucleated cell counts were derived. Generated by immunoSEQ multiplex PCR, the TCRdb table keeps only in-frame clones and is missing some. The DNA gave D and trimming, while V, J and clone size come from that table. The sample has roughly 250,000 clones, around 85% seen once. This CDR3 comprises 14 residues. J gave up 6 bases and V 6 bases, and 7 bases lay outside the gene matches. Germline V gene data show CDR1 as LNHNV and CDR2 as YYDKDF (reference sequence). V is TRBV15 and J is TRBJ2-2, with 7 positions matching TRBD2. This TCR was sampled from a woman aged 40 to 50 with active or convalescent COVID-19. The material sequenced was peripheral blood. CDR3 coding DNA: TGTGCCACCAGTAAGGGAGGGGTTGCCGGGGAGCTGTTTTTT. This translates into CATSKGGVAGELFF.